This is a list of T cell receptor beta chains from one sample in a study of control samples from healthy donors and cancer patients. Profiled with immunoSEQ multiplex PCR; TCRdb holds only in-frame clones, not every one. The repertoire holds approximately 49,000 clones, with roughly 89% as singletons. The sample was PBMCs. The receptors shown here come from a man in his forties or fifties with colorectal cancer. CDR3s leave out the opening cysteine and the closing phenylalanine or tryptophan. Not all rows give a size; the values are once, few, many and, for expanded clones, a class.

TRBV11-2	13	once	ASSFHAGPYNEQF
TRBV7-2	13	.	ASSWDSGDPFEQY
TRBV12-5	10	.	ASGLRVETQY
TRBV5-8	9	.	ASSFGGMQY
TRBV7-9	11	.	ATSGRTTYEQY
TRBV12-5	12	.	ASGLPGQDYGYT
TRBV6-5	12	.	ATQEGALVGELF
TRBV5-8	12	once	ASSFLGLNTEAF
TRBV5-1	12	.	ASSLVGEYTEAF
TRBV18	12	.	ASSPIEASPPQH
TRBV6-6	11	.	ASSGQGARGQY
TRBV11-2	12	.	ASSSSTGAKTQY
TRBV6-5	13	.	ASSYGTRNTGELF
TRBV6-5	14	.	ASSYSAGVNNSPLH
TRBV7-9	13	.	ASSPRTGSGNTIY
TRBV7-3	12	.	ASSLTPWRYEQF
TRBV7-9	14	.	ASSIGTGRGNQPQH
TRBV28	12	.	ASSLTGGQGIQY
TRBV24-1	11	few	ATSDFEDGELF
TRBV18	16	once	ASSPPRTDTTNTGELF
TRBV10-3	10	.	AISPGPYEQY
TRBV9	10	.	ASSRPGQPQH
TRBV3-1/TRBV3-2	12	once	ASSSWDRRNEQY
TRBV20-1	11	.	SASSGYQETQY
TRBV3-1/TRBV3-2	10	few	ASSLQLNTIY
TRBV18	12	.	ASSPRDRDEKLF
TRBV5-6	14	.	ASSQMKGKGNQPQH
TRBV10-3	11	.	AISEMGQNEQF
TRBV7-8	18	.	ASSLPGAGGVREGPETQY
TRBV12-3/TRBV12-4	10	.	ASNTGYNEQF
TRBV10-1	11	.	ASSEQGTGELF
TRBV4-1	13	few	ASSQGSARNEKLF
TRBV29-1	9	.	SVQGADTQY
TRBV20-1	9	.	SASKMVEAF
TRBV9	11	once	ASSVDGRAEQY
TRBV12-5	11	.	ASGKGHQETQY
TRBV27	13	once	ASSFSSVSYNEQF
TRBV24-1	14	.	ATSDPGQSLLDTQY
TRBV10-2	16	.	ASSSHPYATGTDQPQH
TRBV30	13	once	AWSVPSSYNSPLH
TRBV11-3	14	.	ASSLGLAVNTGELF
TRBV6-5	11	.	ASSLRWNTEAF
TRBV30	10	.	AWSRMSYEQY